The present TCR beta chain was sequenced within a study of cytomegalovirus exposure and HLA in healthy donors. The CDR3 is 15 residues long. Deletions cut 3 bases from V and 2 bases from J, with 14 bases between. CDR1 LNHDA and CDR2 SQIVND come from the germline V gene (reference sequence). The data were produced by immunoSEQ multiplex PCR, yet TCRdb's version contains in-frame clones alone and is incomplete. The repertoire holds roughly 84,000 clones, with under 95% as singletons. The chain is built from TRBV19 and TRBJ2-7, with D perhaps TRBD1 (5 bases). What was sequenced was PBMCs. This TCR came from a man younger than 40 in good health and CMV-seronegative. CDR3 in amino acids: CASSMGRRQTYEQYF. The CDR3, as DNA: TGTGCCAGTAGTATGGGAAGGCGACAGACCTACGAGCAGTACTTC. Looking up the rest from reference TRBV19 and TRBJ2-7 gives the full variable domain: DGGITQSPKYLFRKEGQNVTLSCEQNLNHDAMYWYRQDPGQGLRLIYYSQIVNDFQKGDIAEGYSVSREKKESFPLTVTSAQKNPTAFYLCASSMGRRQTYEQYFGPGTRLTVT.